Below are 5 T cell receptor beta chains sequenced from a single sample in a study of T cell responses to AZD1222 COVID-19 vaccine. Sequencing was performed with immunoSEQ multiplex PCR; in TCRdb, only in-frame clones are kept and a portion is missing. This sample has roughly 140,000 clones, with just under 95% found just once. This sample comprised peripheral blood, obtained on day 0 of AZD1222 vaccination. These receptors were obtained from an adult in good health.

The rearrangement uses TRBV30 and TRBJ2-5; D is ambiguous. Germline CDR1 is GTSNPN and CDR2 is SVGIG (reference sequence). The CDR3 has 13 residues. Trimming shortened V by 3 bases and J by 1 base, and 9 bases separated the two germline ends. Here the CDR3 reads CAWRRRLQETQYF. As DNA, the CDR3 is TGTGCCTGGAGACGTCGTCTCCAAGAGACCCAGTACTTC.

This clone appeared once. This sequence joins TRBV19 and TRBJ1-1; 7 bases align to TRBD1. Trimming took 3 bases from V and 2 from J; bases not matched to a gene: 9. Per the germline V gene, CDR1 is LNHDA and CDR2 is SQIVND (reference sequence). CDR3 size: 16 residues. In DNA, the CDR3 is TGTGCCAGTAGTATTCAAGGGAACAGGGGAAACACTGAAGCTTTCTTT. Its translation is CASSIQGNRGNTEAFF.

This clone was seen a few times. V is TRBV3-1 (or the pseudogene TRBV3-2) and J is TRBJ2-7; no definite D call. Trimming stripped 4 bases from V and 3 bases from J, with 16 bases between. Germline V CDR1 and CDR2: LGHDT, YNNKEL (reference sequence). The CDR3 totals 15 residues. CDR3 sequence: CASSRVGRPDYEQYF. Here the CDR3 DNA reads TGTGCCAGCAGCCGCGTCGGGCGGCCTGACTACGAGCAGTACTTC.

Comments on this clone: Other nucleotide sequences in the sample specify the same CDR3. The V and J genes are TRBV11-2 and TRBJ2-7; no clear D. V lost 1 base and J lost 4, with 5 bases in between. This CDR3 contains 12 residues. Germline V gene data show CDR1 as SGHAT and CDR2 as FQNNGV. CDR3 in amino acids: CASSLVVYEQYF. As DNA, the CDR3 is TGTGCCAGCAGCTTAGTTGTGTACGAGCAGTACTTC.

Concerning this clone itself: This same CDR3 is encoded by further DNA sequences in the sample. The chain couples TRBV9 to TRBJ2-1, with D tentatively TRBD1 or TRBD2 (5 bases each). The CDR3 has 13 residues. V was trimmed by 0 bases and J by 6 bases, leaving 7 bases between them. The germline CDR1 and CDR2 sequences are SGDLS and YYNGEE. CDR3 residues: CASSVGGFNEQFF. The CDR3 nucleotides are TGTGCCAGCAGCGTAGGGGGGTTCAATGAGCAGTTCTTC. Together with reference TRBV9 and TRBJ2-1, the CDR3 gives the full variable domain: DSGVTQTPKHLITATGQRVTLRCSPRSGDLSVYWYQQSLDQGLQFLIQYYNGEERAKGNILERFSAQQFPDLHSELNLSSLELGDSALYFCASSVGGFNEQFFGPGTRLTVL.